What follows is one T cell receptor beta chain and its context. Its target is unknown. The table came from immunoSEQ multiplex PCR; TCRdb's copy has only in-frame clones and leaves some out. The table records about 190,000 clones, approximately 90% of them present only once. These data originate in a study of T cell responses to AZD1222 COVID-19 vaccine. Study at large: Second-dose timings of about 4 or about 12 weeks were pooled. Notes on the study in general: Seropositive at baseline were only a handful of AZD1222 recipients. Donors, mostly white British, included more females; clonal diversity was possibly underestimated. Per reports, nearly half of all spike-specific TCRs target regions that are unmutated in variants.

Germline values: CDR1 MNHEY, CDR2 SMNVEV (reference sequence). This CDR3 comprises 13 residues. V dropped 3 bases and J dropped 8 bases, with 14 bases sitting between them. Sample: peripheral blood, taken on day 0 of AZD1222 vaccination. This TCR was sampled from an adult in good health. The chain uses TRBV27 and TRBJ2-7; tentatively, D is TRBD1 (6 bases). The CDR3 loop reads CASSFSRDNKQYF. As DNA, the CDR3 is TGTGCCAGCAGTTTCTCCCGGGACAATAAGCAGTACTTC.